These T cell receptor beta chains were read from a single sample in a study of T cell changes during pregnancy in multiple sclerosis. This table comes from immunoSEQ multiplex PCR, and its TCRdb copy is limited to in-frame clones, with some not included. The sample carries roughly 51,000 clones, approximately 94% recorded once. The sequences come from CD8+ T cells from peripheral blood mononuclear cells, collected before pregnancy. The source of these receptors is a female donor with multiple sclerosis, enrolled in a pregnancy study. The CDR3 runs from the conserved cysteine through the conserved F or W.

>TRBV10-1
CASSKGDTEAFF
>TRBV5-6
CASSFGGSYTF
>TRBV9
CASSHRTGHTGELFF
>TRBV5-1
CASSLEVPRDEQYF
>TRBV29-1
CSVPTGYGYTF
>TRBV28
CASSHGQGYQPQHF
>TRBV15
CATSREAGSGNTIYF
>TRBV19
CASSTPRQGVSGELFF
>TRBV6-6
CASSETSGSFGEQFF
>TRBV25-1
CASSPGNEQFF
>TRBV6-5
CASSSGQDHYEQYF